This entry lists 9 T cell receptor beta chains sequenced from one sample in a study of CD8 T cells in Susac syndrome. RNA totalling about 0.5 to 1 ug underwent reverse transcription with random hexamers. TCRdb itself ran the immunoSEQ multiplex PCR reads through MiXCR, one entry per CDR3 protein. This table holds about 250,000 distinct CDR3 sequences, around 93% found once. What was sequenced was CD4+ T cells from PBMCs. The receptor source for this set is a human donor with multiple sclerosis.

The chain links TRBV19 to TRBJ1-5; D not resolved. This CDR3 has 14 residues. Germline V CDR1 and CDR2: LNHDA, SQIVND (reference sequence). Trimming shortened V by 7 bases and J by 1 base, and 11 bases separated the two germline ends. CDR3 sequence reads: CASKGDLSNQPQHF. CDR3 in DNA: TGTGCCAGTAAGGGAGATCTGAGCAATCAGCCCCAGCATTTT. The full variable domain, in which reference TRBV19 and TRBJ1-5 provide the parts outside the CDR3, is DGGITQSPKYLFRKEGQNVTLSCEQNLNHDAMYWYRQDPGQGLRLIYYSQIVNDFQKGDIAEGYSVSREKKESFPLTVTSAQKNPTAFYLCASKGDLSNQPQHFGDGTRLSIL.

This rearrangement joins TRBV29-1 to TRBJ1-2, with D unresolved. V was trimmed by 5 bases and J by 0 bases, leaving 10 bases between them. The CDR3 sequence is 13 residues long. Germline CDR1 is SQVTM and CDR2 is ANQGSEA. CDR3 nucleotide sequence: TGCAGCGTTCGGGGATCCGCTAACTATGGCTACACCTTC. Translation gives CSVRGSANYGYTF. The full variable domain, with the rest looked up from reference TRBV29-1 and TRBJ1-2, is SAVISQKPSRDICQRGTSLTIQCQVDSQVTMMFWYRQQPGQSLTLIATANQGSEATYESGFVIDKFPISRPNLTFSTLTVSNMSPEDSSIYLCSVRGSANYGYTFGSGTRLTVV.

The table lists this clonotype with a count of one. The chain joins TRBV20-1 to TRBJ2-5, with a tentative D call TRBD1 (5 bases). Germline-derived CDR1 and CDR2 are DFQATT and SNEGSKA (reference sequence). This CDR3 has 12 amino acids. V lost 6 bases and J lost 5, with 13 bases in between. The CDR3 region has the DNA TGCAGTGCCCCTCAGGGTTGGGAGACCCAGTACTTC. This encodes CSAPQGWETQYF.

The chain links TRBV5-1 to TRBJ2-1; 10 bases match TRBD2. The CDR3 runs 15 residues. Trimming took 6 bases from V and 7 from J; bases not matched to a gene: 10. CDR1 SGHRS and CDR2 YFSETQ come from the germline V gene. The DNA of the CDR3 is TGCGCCAGCACCCTTCGGACTAGCGGCTCGAATGAGCAGTTCTTC. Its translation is CASTLRTSGSNEQFF.

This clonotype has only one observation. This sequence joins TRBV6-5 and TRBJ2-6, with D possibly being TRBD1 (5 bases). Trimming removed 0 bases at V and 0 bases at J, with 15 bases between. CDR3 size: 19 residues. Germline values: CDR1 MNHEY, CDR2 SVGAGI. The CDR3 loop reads CASSYSSLQGVSGANVLTF. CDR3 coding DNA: TGTGCCAGCAGTTACTCGAGTCTACAAGGGGTCTCTGGGGCCAACGTCCTGACTTTC.

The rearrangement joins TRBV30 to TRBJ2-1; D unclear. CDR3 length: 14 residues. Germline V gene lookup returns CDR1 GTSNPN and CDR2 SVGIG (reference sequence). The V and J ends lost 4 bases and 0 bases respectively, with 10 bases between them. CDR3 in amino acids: CAWTSVSSYNEQFF. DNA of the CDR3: TGTGCCTGGACCAGCGTGAGCTCCTACAATGAGCAGTTCTTC.

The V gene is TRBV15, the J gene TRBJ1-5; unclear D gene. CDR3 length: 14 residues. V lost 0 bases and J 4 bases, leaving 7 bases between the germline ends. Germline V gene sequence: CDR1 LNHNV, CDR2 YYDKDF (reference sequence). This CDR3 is CATSRDGGNQPQHF. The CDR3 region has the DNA TGTGCCACCAGCAGAGATGGAGGGAATCAGCCCCAGCATTTT.

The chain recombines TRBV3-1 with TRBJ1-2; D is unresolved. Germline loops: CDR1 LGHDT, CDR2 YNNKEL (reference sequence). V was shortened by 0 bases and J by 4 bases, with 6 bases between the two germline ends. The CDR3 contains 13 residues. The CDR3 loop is CASSQDRIYGYTF. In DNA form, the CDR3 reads TGTGCCAGCAGCCAAGATCGGATCTATGGCTACACCTTC.

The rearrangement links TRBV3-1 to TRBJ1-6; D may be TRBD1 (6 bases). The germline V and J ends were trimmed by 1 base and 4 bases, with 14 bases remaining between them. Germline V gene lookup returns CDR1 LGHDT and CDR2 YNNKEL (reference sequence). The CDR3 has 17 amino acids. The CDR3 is CASSQARGAPYNSPLHF. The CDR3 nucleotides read TGTGCCAGCAGCCAAGCCCGGGGGGCCCCGTATAATTCACCCCTCCACTTT.